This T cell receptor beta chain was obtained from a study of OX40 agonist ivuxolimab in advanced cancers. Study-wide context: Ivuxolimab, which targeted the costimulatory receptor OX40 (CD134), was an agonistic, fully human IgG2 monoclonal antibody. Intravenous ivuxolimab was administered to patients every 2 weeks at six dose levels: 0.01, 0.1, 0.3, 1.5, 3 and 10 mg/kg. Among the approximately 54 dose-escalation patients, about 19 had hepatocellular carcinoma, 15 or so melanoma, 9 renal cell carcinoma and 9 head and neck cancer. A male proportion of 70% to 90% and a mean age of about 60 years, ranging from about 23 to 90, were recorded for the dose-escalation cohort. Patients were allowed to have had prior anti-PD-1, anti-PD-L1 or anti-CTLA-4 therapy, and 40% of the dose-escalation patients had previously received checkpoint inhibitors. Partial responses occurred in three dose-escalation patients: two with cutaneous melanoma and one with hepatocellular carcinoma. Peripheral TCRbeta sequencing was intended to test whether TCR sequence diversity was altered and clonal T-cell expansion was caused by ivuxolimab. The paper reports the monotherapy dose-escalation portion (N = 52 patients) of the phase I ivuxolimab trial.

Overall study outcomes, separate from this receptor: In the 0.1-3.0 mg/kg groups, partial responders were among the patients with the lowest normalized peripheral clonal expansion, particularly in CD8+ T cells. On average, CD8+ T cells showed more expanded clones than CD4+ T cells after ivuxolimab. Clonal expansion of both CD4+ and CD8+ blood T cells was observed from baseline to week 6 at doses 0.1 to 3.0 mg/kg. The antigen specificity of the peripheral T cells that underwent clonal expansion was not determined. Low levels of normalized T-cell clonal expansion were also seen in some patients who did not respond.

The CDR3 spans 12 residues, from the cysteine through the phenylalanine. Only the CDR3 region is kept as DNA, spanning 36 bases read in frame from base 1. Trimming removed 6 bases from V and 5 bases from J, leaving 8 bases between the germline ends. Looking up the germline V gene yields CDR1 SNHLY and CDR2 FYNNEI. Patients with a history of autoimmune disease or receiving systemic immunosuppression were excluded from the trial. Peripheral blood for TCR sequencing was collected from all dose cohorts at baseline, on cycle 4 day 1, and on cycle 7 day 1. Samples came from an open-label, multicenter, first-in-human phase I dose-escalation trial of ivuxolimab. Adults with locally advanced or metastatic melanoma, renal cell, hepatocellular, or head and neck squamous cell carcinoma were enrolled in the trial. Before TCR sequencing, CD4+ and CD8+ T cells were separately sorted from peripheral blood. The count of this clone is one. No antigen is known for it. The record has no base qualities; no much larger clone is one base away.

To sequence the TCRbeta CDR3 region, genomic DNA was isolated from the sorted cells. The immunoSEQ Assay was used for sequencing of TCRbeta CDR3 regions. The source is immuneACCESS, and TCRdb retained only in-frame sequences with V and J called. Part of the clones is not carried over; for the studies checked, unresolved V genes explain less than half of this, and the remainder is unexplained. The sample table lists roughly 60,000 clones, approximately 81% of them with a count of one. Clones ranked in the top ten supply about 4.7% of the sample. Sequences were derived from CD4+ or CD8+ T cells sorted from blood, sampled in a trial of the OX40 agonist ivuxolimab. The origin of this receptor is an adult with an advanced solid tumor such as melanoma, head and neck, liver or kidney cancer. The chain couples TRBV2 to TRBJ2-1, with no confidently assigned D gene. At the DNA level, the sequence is TGTGCCAGCAGCCCGGGCCACAATGAGCAGTTCTTC. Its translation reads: CASSPGHNEQFF.